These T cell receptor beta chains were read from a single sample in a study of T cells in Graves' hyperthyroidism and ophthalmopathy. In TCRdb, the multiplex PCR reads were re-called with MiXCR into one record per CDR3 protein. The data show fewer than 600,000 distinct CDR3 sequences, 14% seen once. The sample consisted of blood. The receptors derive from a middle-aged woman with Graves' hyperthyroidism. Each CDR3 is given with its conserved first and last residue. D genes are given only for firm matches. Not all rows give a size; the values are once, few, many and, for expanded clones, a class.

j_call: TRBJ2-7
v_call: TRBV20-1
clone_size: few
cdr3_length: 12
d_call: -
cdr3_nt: TGCAGTGCTAGGGATTTTTCCTACGAGCAGTACTTC
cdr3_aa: CSARDFSYEQYF

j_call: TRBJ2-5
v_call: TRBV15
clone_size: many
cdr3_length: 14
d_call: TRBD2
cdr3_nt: TGTGCCACCCGGACTAGCGGGCCCCAAGAGACCCAGTACTTC
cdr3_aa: CATRTSGPQETQYF

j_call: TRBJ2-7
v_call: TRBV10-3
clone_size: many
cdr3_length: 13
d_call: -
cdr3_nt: TGTGCCATCAGTGATAACAGACTTGACGAGCAGTACTTC
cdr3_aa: CAISDNRLDEQYF

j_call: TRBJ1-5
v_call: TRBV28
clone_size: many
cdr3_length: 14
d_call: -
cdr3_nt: TGTGCCAGCAGTTTCCAGTCGAGGAATCAGCCCCAGCATTTT
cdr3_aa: CASSFQSRNQPQHF

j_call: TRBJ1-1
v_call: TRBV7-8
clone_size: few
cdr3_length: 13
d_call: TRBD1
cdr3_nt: TGTGCCAGCAGCTTAGCCGGGACAGGTGAAGCTTTCTTT
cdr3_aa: CASSLAGTGEAFF

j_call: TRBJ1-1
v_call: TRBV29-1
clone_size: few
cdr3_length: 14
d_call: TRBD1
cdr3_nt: TGCAGCGTTCACGCCCAGGGGGGGAACACTGAAGCTTTCTTT
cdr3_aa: CSVHAQGGNTEAFF

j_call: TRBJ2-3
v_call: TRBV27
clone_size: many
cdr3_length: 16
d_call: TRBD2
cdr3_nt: TGTGCCAGCGCGCGATTTAGCGGGAGTGGTACAGATACGCAGTATTTT
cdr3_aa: CASARFSGSGTDTQYF

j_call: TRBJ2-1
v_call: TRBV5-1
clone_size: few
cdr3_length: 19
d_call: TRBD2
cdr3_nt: TGCGCCAGCAGCCCTGGACAGGGGAGGACTAGCGGGAGGGCCCATGAGCAGTTCTTC
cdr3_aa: CASSPGQGRTSGRAHEQFF

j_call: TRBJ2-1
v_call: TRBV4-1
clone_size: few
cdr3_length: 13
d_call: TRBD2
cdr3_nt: TGCGCCAGCAGCCAAACTAGCGCCTATGAGCAGTTCTTC
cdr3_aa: CASSQTSAYEQFF

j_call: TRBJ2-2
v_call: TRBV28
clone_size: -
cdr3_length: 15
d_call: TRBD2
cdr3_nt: TGTGCCAGCAGTCAAAGCGGGAGTAAAACCGGGGAGCTGTTTTTT
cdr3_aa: CASSQSGSKTGELFF